The clone carrying this TCR beta chain has only a few counts. Its antigen is unknown. This sample's TCRbeta library carried unique molecular identifier barcodes. A single record per CDR3 protein comes from TCRdb applying MiXCR to the PCR reads. This sample carries 90,000 to 100,000 distinct CDR3 sequences, 20% to 30% of them seen once, and the ten largest clones take 20% to 25%. The record originates from a study of T-cell reconstitution after alpha-beta-depleted transplantation in children. CDR3 length: 20 residues. V was clipped by 2 bases and J by 0 bases; unmatched bases: 16. Germline V gene sequence: CDR1 SGHRS, CDR2 YFSETQ. Overall study findings and caveats: After one year, T-cell counts and TCRbeta diversity mostly came from new T cells. At around two months after transplant, the alpha-beta T cells were reportedly derived from several hundred expanded clones that came from non-depleted graft cells.

V and J are TRBV5-1 and TRBJ2-2, with 7 bases matching TRBD1. Sequencing was performed on PBMCs, taken before TCRalphabeta/CD19-depleted stem cell transplant. The clonotype was recovered from a boy between 2 and 10 years old with acute lymphoblastic leukemia, due to receive a stem cell transplant. Here the CDR3 reads CASSLDLNYRGVANTGELFF. The CDR3 nucleotides read TGCGCCAGCAGCTTAGACTTAAACTACAGGGGAGTTGCGAACACCGGGGAGCTGTTTTTT.